This T cell receptor beta chain was identified during a study of regulatory and conventional T cells in RAG deficiency. The CDR3 contains 13 residues. Germline CDR1 GTSNPN, CDR2 SVGIG (reference sequence). Trimming left V 4 bases short and J 2 bases short, with 8 bases between. Data came from immunoSEQ multiplex PCR; TCRdb stores just in-frame clones and leaves some out. The repertoire has roughly 30,000 clones, about 96% of them found once; the top ten carry about 0.32%. As regards this clone: Its cognate antigen is unknown.

Findings of the study overall: Omenn syndrome and CID/AS patients had roughly 100-fold fewer unique Treg TCR beta sequences, versus about 10-fold elsewhere. Omenn patients showed >75% Treg-Tconv overlap and shorter CDR3 lengths.

Conventional CD4+ T cells were sorted from blood as CD25-low CD127-high cells. These same records also appear under a second study, on regulatory T cells. That report adds: Amplification used 52 TRBV primers and 13 TRBJ primers. Regulatory T cells showed the strongest V-J pair restriction and V/J gene skewing among patient repertoires.

Source material: CD25- CD4+ T cells sorted from blood. The gene calls are TRBV30 and TRBJ2-2; no clear D gene. This receptor was taken from a human donor in good health. CDR3 DNA: TGTGCCTGGATGCGCTTCAACACCGGGGAGCTGTTTTTT. This sequence encodes CAWMRFNTGELFF.